This T cell receptor beta chain stems from a study of TIL therapy for anti-PD-1-resistant metastatic lung cancer. Study results and limitations: After infusion, TIL clonotypes partly replaced peripheral T cells and declined over months. Treatment-naive, never-smoker and oncogene-addicted patients were overrepresented in this highly selected cohort.

Trimming shortened V by 0 bases and J by 8 bases, and 5 bases separated the two germline ends. From germline, CDR1 is LNHDA and CDR2 SQIVND (reference sequence). The CDR3 has 12 residues. Worth noting for this clone: Its specificity is unknown.

Noted time point: pre-treatment sample, taken before nivolumab and TIL therapy. The immunoSEQ assay was v3. Clones were read by immunoSEQ multiplex PCR, and TCRdb kept only the in-frame ones, dropping some. The sample lists about 50,000 clones, around 79% occurring once. The chain uses TRBV19 and TRBJ2-4; the D call may be TRBD1 or TRBD2 (5 bases each). The sequenced sample was blood, obtained at baseline. The source is a woman between 25 and 85 years old with non-small cell lung cancer. CDR3 in amino acids: CASSIEGDIQYF. CDR3 DNA sequence: TGTGCCAGTAGTATAGAGGGGGACATTCAGTACTTC.